The present entry profiles one TCR beta chain with its context. Its antigen is as yet unknown. This record comes from a study of cytomegalovirus exposure and HLA in healthy donors. General observations from the study: A later analysis found that most CMV-associated TCR beta chains appeared HLA-restricted.

The PCR was carried out with 60 Vbeta primers and 13 Jbeta primers. Using immunoSEQ multiplex PCR, the repertoire was profiled, and TCRdb retains in-frame clones only, with some absent. This table holds roughly 160,000 clones, approximately 77% found once. The CDR3 totals 15 residues. Germline lookup yields CDR1 MNHEY and CDR2 SVGAGI. V lost 7 bases and J lost 0; bases outside the gene matches: 9. This sequence joins TRBV6-5 and TRBJ2-7; 7 positions match TRBD1. The sample consisted of PBMCs. The receptor was isolated from a female donor in good health and CMV-seronegative. For the CDR3, the DNA is TGTGCCAGCACCTTCTCTACAGGGGCCTCCTACGAGCAGTACTTC. Residues: CASTFSTGASYEQYF.